Listed here are 4 T cell receptor beta chains from one sample, sequenced in a study of identical twins. TCRdb analysed the 5' RACE reads with MiXCR anew, one entry per CDR3 protein. The sample has a few hundred thousand distinct CDR3 sequences, approximately 8.7% seen once. The sample taken for sequencing was naive T cells sorted from blood. Receptor source: a woman aged 50 to 65 in good health.

The chain joins TRBV7-8 to TRBJ2-2, with a tentative D call TRBD2 (6 bases). This CDR3 is built from 16 residues. Between the trimmed V and J ends, which lost 8 bases and 6 bases, there was a span of 22 bases. Germline CDR1 is SGHVS and CDR2 is FQNEAQ. The CDR3 nucleotides are TGTGCCAGCTCCCTGTTAGCGGAGGGGCGGCCCGGGGAGCTGTTTTTT. As protein: CASSLLAEGRPGELFF.

Details on this clonotype: With a much larger clone just one base away, this may be a read error. The chain is built from TRBV5-1 and TRBJ1-1, with a weak D call TRBD1 (6 bases). CDR3 size: 15 residues. From germline, CDR1 is SGHRS and CDR2 YFSETQ. V was cut by 4 bases and J by 6 bases, with 19 bases left in between. This CDR3 reads CASSPRGAGSSEAFF. The CDR3 DNA is TGCGCCAGCAGCCCAAGGGGGGCCGGAAGCTCTGAAGCTTTCTTT.

This clonotype has more than one count but fewer than ten. This chain uses TRBV5-1 with TRBJ2-1; 10 nucleotides align to TRBD2. The CDR3 has 15 amino acids. Trimming removed 4 bases from V and 4 bases from J; junction bases left unmatched: 5. Germline V gives CDR1 SGHRS, CDR2 YFSETQ. CDR3 DNA: TGCGCCAGCAGCAAATGGACTAGCGGTTACAATGAGCAGTTCTTC. It yields the protein CASSKWTSGYNEQFF. Full variable domain (remainder filled in from reference TRBV5-1 and TRBJ2-1): KAGVTQTPRYLIKTRGQQVTLSCSPISGHRSVSWYQQTPGQGLQFLFEYFSETQRNKGNFPGRFSGRQFSNSRSEMNVSTLELGDSALYLCASSKWTSGYNEQFFGPGTRLTVL.

In its sample, this clonotype was seen a few times. The rearrangement links TRBV11-2 to TRBJ2-7, with TRBD2 matching 9 bases. Trimming removed 0 bases from V and 4 bases from J; junction bases left unmatched: 4. There are 15 residues in the CDR3. The germline CDR1 and CDR2 sequences are SGHAT and FQNNGV. The CDR3 here is CASSLEASGKYEQYF. In DNA form, the CDR3 reads TGTGCCAGCAGCTTAGAGGCTAGCGGGAAATACGAGCAGTACTTC. The full variable domain, its missing parts supplied by reference TRBV11-2 and TRBJ2-7, is EAGVAQSPRYKIIEKRQSVAFWCNPISGHATLYWYQQILGQGPKLLIQFQNNGVVDDSQLPKDRFSAERLKGVDSTLKIQPAKLEDSAVYLCASSLEASGKYEQYFGPGTRLTVT.